This T cell receptor beta chain derives from a study of cytomegalovirus exposure and HLA in healthy donors. The CDR3 has 13 amino acids. The V and J ends lost 6 bases and 9 bases respectively, with 15 bases between them. CDR1 MNHEY and CDR2 SMNVEV come from the germline V gene (reference sequence). A multiplex PCR was run with 60 Vbeta primers and 13 Jbeta primers. Here immunoSEQ multiplex PCR was the method, and the copy in TCRdb shows in-frame clones only, minus some. The sample has around 130,000 clones, around three quarters seen once. This sequence originates from a man aged 25-40 years in good health and CMV-seronegative. V is TRBV27 and J is TRBJ1-5; a weak D match, TRBD1 (5 bases). Sequencing used PBMCs. CDR3 DNA: TGTGCCAGCAGAGGGACTGGGGTGGGGCCCCAGCATTTT. As protein: CASRGTGVGPQHF.